The next 13 T cell receptor beta chains were all read from a single sample in a study of shared clonotypes between healthy human individuals. Repertoires were generated with immunoSEQ multiplex PCR, while TCRdb's copy carries only in-frame clones and drops some. The repertoire holds roughly 500,000 clones, with about 84% as singletons. Sequences were obtained from PBMCs. The receptor set was obtained from a woman in her forties in good health. Some clones in this sample may be carry-over from other donors' samples.

This clone was picked up many times. V usage is TRBV7-6 and J usage is TRBJ2-4, with TRBD2 matching over 7 bases. Per the germline V gene, CDR1 is SGHVS and CDR2 is FNYEAQ. The CDR3 has 14 residues. After removal of 4 bases from V and 9 bases from J, the junction contained 9 bases not matched to a gene. In DNA form, the CDR3 reads TGTGCCAGCAGCTCCGGACTAGGAAGTAGCATTCAGTACTTC. Its translation is CASSSGLGSSIQYF.

Turning to this clone: It is likely a read error: a sequence one base away is far more abundant. Distinct nucleotide sequences in the sample also encode this CDR3. The rearrangement uses TRBV7-2 and TRBJ1-1; no clear D. V shed 5 bases and J shed 0 bases, with 13 bases lying between them. The CDR3 is made up of 15 amino acids. Germline V gene lookup returns CDR1 SGHTA and CDR2 FQGNSA. The DNA of the CDR3 is TGTGCCAGCAGCGCCCTAATCCAGCTGAACACTGAAGCTTTCTTT. As protein: CASSALIQLNTEAFF.

V gene TRBV11-2 combines with J gene TRBJ1-2, with D maybe TRBD1 (5 bases). Germline V gene data show CDR1 as SGHAT and CDR2 as FQNNGV. There are 15 residues in the CDR3. V lost 5 bases and J lost 5, with 18 bases in between. CDR3 loop: CASSPTGLNNYGYTF. The CDR3 DNA is TGTGCCAGCAGCCCGACGGGACTTAACAATTATGGCTACACCTTC.

The chain is built from TRBV7-6 and TRBJ1-3; D unclear. V lost 1 base and J lost 0, with 10 bases in between. There are 16 residues in the CDR3. Germline CDR1 SGHVS, CDR2 FNYEAQ. DNA of the CDR3: TGTGCCAGCAGCTTAGATGGATTCCGCTCTGGAAACACCATATATTTT. This encodes CASSLDGFRSGNTIYF.

The chain has TRBV30 and TRBJ2-7, with a tentative D call TRBD2 (6 bases). Germline values: CDR1 GTSNPN, CDR2 SVGIG (reference sequence). The CDR3 sequence is 13 residues long. V dropped 3 bases and J dropped 4 bases, with 13 bases sitting between them. CDR3 DNA: TGTGCCTGGAGCATTAGCGGTCTGTACGAGCAGTACTTC. It translates to CAWSISGLYEQYF.

The chain employs TRBV27 and TRBJ2-1, with 13 bases aligning to TRBD2. The germline V gene has CDR1 MNHEY and CDR2 SMNVEV (reference sequence). V lost 2 bases to trimming and J lost 6 bases; unmatched junction nucleotides: 4. This CDR3 has 16 residues. The CDR3 loop reads CASSLGLAGVLNEQFF. The DNA for the CDR3 is TGTGCCAGCAGTTTAGGACTAGCGGGAGTACTCAATGAGCAGTTCTTC.

V usage is TRBV7-6 and J usage is TRBJ2-2; 7 positions agree with TRBD2. The CDR3 totals 16 residues. CDR1 SGHVS and CDR2 FNYEAQ come from the germline V gene. V lost 5 bases, J lost 2 bases, and 8 bases stayed unmatched. The CDR3 here is CASSLAGGSNTGELFF. The CDR3 nucleotides are TGTGCCAGCAGCCTTGCCGGCGGGAGCAACACCGGGGAGCTGTTTTTT.

The rearrangement uses TRBV4-1 and TRBJ2-1; D unclear. The ends were cut back, 1 base at V and 0 bases at J, with 13 bases in the middle. Germline CDR1 MGHRA, CDR2 YSYEKL. The CDR3 totals 17 residues. The CDR3 spells CASSQGRRSSSYNEQFF. The CDR3 nucleotides are TGCGCCAGCAGCCAAGGAAGGCGGAGCAGCTCCTACAATGAGCAGTTCTTC.

This chain uses TRBV28 with TRBJ1-1, with D perhaps matching TRBD1 (5 bases). V lost 5 bases and J lost 5, with 12 bases in between. This CDR3 is built from 13 residues. Germline V gives CDR1 MDHEN, CDR2 SYDVKM. The CDR3 sequence: CASSPVWGTEAFF. For the CDR3, the DNA is TGTGCCAGCAGTCCCGTTTGGGGGACTGAAGCTTTCTTT.

This clone was recorded once. CDR3: CASKRGWVIGGTDTQYF. The CDR3 coding sequence is TGCGCCAGCAAACGGGGGTGGGTCATTGGTGGCACAGATACGCAGTATTTT. The chain carries TRBV5-1 and TRBJ2-3, with D possibly matching TRBD2 (6 bases). Germline V gene lookup returns CDR1 SGHRS and CDR2 YFSETQ. V lost 6 bases and J lost 1, with 21 bases in between. CDR3 length: 17 amino acids.

This rearrangement joins TRBV30 to TRBJ2-7; TRBD2 is a possible D gene (6 bases). Trimming removed 2 bases at V and 7 bases at J, with 18 bases between. The CDR3 is made up of 14 amino acids. Germline values: CDR1 GTSNPN, CDR2 SVGIG (reference sequence). CDR3 residues: CAWSLGHREWEQYF. CDR3 nucleotides: TGTGCCTGGAGTTTAGGACATCGGGAGTGGGAGCAGTACTTC.

In DNA form, the CDR3 reads TGTGCCAGCAGCTTGGGGACTAACAAAGCCTACGAGCAGTACTTC. This codes for CASSLGTNKAYEQYF. The J gene is TRBJ2-7, the V gene TRBV5-4; perhaps TRBD2 as D (6 bases). V lost 0 bases to trimming and J lost 2 bases, with 12 bases between them. The CDR3 consists of 15 residues. CDR1 and CDR2 (germline): SGHNT, YYREEE (reference sequence).

The rearrangement links TRBV7-8 to TRBJ2-1; the D is unclear. The CDR3 is 15 amino acids. Trimming removed 2 bases from V and 1 base from J, with 9 bases in between. Per the germline V gene, CDR1 is SGHVS and CDR2 is FQNEAQ. The CDR3 region is CASSLRSASYNEQFF. CDR3 in DNA: TGTGCCAGCAGCTTACGGTCAGCTTCCTACAATGAGCAGTTCTTC.